The sequence of this T cell receptor (beta chain) was determined in a study of blood T cell repertoires in COVID-19. Study details: COVID-19 samples, acute and convalescent, were from the United States, Italy and Spain. From T cells, B-cell-depleted T cells, or PBMCs came the material, which was cDNA or gDNA.

Unmatched junction bases numbered 6, after V lost 5 bases and J lost 3 bases. The CDR3 has 15 residues. Germline V lookup: CDR1 SEHNR, CDR2 FQNEAQ (reference sequence). Study processing details: Estimation of nucleated cell counts relied on the amplification of reference gene primers. Data came from immunoSEQ multiplex PCR; TCRdb stores just in-frame clones and leaves some out. That table is the source of V, J and clone size, and D and trimming were worked out from the DNA. The sample has fewer than 130,000 clones, around 68% seen once. The receptor's source is an older woman with acute or convalescent COVID-19. The sample was peripheral blood. The chain has TRBV7-9 and TRBJ1-4; 7 bases agree with TRBD1. CDR3 residues: CASSATGAANEKLFF. For the CDR3, the DNA is TGTGCCAGCAGCGCCACAGGGGCGGCTAATGAAAAACTGTTTTTT.